The rows below give T cell receptor beta chains drawn from one sample of a study of regulatory T cells in long-lasting Graves disease. MiXCR, run by TCRdb on the multiplex PCR reads, gives a single entry per CDR3 protein. The sample lists hundreds of thousands of distinct CDR3 sequences, over 12% occurring once. These data were likewise used in another study, on T cells in Graves' hyperthyroidism and ophthalmopathy.

The sample here was peripheral blood mononuclear cells (PBMCs), taken at new diagnosis, from a patient treated with antithyroid drugs. The receptors stem from a woman aged 40 to 50 with Graves disease. Both conserved end residues are trimmed from each CDR3. Each record gives: J gene, clone size, V gene, CDR3 protein. Clone sizes are given selectively: once, few, many, or a class where the clone is expanded.

>TRBJ2-5|many|TRBV11-2
ASSSDIWQETQY
>TRBJ1-2|-|TRBV6-2/TRBV6-3
ASRQGYGYT
>TRBJ2-3|-|TRBV15
ATSIQTLSTDTQY
>TRBJ2-5|many|TRBV6-1
ASSEGGRLGETQY
>TRBJ1-1|-|TRBV20-1
SAVKQNMNTEAF
>TRBJ2-3|-|TRBV9
ASSVLLAGGGDTQY
>TRBJ1-6|many|TRBV28
ASSLDRRNSPLH
>TRBJ1-1|-|TRBV5-1
ASSSGPAGENTEAF
>TRBJ1-2|-|TRBV20-1
SAPDPDRYGYT
>TRBJ2-1|many|TRBV6-2/TRBV6-3
ASSYSGLRGETYNEQF
>TRBJ1-1|few|TRBV28
ASSSSDRVLLLNTEAF
>TRBJ2-2|-|TRBV7-2
ASSLRGEEDTGELF
>TRBJ1-1|-|TRBV20-1
SARDVRGGMNTEAF
>TRBJ1-1|few|TRBV29-1
SVVIGGQNTEAF
>TRBJ2-2|-|TRBV20-1
SAVALNTGELF
>TRBJ2-3|few|TRBV5-1
ASRNSRGSSTDTQY
>TRBJ2-3|-|TRBV11-3
ASSLREIVTDTQY
>TRBJ2-7|many|TRBV15
ATSRGTGGAYEQY
>TRBJ2-3|many|TRBV12-5
ASAESLAGVHTQY
>TRBJ1-2|-|TRBV28
ASSLDPLGSNYGYT
>TRBJ2-1|-|TRBV3-1
ASSQGLAGGVNEQF
>TRBJ2-7|many|TRBV6-1
ASSLDRVEQY
>TRBJ1-1|many|TRBV9
ASSDGTGVSTEAF
>TRBJ1-2|-|TRBV7-2
ASSPGGGHGYT
>TRBJ2-5|many|TRBV27
ASSFRLPGRMETQY
>TRBJ1-1|many|TRBV2
ASSERQNLNTEAF
>TRBJ2-3|many|TRBV20-1
SVRRGTTDTQY
>TRBJ1-4|many|TRBV29-1
SASGQLEKLF
>TRBJ2-7|many|TRBV2
ASSEALRNSRQY
>TRBJ1-2|few|TRBV20-1
SAREDRDVYGYT
>TRBJ2-3|few|TRBV27
ASSPRSGARGTDTQY
>TRBJ2-7|many|TRBV11-2
ASSFGAIQY
>TRBJ2-7|many|TRBV5-1
ASSLQPGTSGYEQY